This TCR beta chain was profiled in a study of blood T cell repertoires in COVID-19. In the original processing: Reference gene primer amplification yielded estimated nucleated cell counts. Assay used: immunoSEQ multiplex PCR; TCRdb lists only in-frame clones, some missing. V, J and clone size reflect that table, while D and trimming were determined from the DNA. The table has just under 350,000 clones, about 90% seen once; the top ten hold around 7.9%. Material: peripheral blood. The clonotype was recovered from a woman in her seventies with COVID-19, enrolled during active disease.

The CDR3 bases are TGTGCCAGCAGCTTAGAGGTGACGGGGACTGAAGCTTTCTTT. Translating it yields CASSLEVTGTEAFF. The V and J genes are TRBV11-2 and TRBJ1-1, with D unclear. The CDR3 runs to 14 residues. Germline V gene lookup returns CDR1 SGHAT and CDR2 FQNNGV. Trimming left V 0 bases short and J 5 bases short, with 10 bases between.